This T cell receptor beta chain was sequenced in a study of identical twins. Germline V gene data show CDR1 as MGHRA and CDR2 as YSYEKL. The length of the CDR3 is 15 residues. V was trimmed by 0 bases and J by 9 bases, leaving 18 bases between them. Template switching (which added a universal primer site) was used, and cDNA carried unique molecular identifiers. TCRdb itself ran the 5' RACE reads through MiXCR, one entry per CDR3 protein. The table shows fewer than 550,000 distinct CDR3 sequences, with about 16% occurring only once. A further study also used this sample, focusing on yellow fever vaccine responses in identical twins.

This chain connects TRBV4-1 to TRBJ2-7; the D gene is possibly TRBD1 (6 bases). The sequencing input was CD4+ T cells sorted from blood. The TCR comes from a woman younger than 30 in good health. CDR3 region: CASSQETATGLGQYF. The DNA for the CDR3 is TGCGCCAGCAGCCAAGAAACCGCGACAGGATTGGGGCAGTACTTC.